Following are 28 T cell receptor beta chains from one sample sequenced in a study of control samples from healthy donors and cancer patients. Data came from immunoSEQ multiplex PCR; TCRdb stores just in-frame clones and leaves some out. Among fewer than 200,000 clones listed, 93% were seen once. Sequencing used blood. The receptors were gathered from a woman between 55 and 75 years old in good health.

The V gene is TRBV6-6, the J gene TRBJ1-2; D may be TRBD1 (6 bases). This CDR3 has 13 residues. Deletions cut 6 bases from V and 6 bases from J, with 14 bases between. CDR1 MNHNY and CDR2 SVGAGI come from the germline V gene (reference sequence). DNA for the CDR3: TGTGCCAGCAGACCACAGGGAGTTAATGGCTACACCTTC. This translates into CASRPQGVNGYTF.

This chain joins TRBV9 and TRBJ1-5; D is possibly TRBD1 (6 bases). Trimming took off 4 bases at V and 3 bases at J, with 14 bases between the two ends. CDR3 length: 15 amino acids. From germline, CDR1 is SGDLS and CDR2 YYNGEE. CDR3 region: CASSSEGGVNQPQHF. Written as DNA, the CDR3 is TGTGCCAGCAGCTCAGAGGGGGGCGTCAATCAGCCCCAGCATTTT.

For this clone: Additional DNA sequences in this sample encode the identical CDR3. The chain combines TRBV2 with TRBJ1-1, with D possibly matching TRBD1 (5 bases). Germline V CDR1 and CDR2: SNHLY, FYNNEI. Trimming pared 7 bases from V and 5 bases from J, leaving 8 bases between. The CDR3 extends over 11 amino acids. The CDR3 coding sequence is TGTGCCAGCACTCGGGGGACTGAAGCTTTCTTT. It specifies CASTRGTEAFF.

This chain links TRBV13 with TRBJ2-5; 9 bases fit TRBD1. The CDR3 covers 14 residues. The trim removed 5 bases at V and 8 bases at J, leaving 9 bases unmatched. CDR1 PRHDT and CDR2 FYEKMQ come from the germline V gene (reference sequence). This chain's CDR3 is CASSPIDRGRTQYF. CDR3 sequence (DNA): TGTGCCAGCAGCCCGATCGACAGGGGGAGAACCCAGTACTTC.

The V call is TRBV10-2, the J call TRBJ1-2; D unresolved. CDR3 length equals 12 residues. Germline V CDR1 and CDR2: WSHSY, SAAADI. V dropped 3 bases and J dropped 6 bases, with 8 bases sitting between them. The CDR3 spells CASSEVGDGYTF. The CDR3, as DNA: TGCGCCAGCAGTGAAGTCGGCGATGGCTACACCTTC.

This chain connects TRBV4-2 to TRBJ1-4; 10 nucleotides match TRBD1. V was pared by 1 base and J by 3 bases, with 2 bases of the junction left unmatched. The CDR3 totals 16 residues. Germline CDR1 reads LGHNA; CDR2 reads YNFKEQ. The CDR3 sequence: CASSQVDRGSNEKLFF. For the CDR3, the DNA is TGTGCCAGCAGCCAAGTGGACAGGGGGTCTAATGAAAAACTGTTTTTT.

V gene TRBV2 combines with J gene TRBJ1-3, with D tentatively TRBD1 (6 bases). CDR1 and CDR2 from the germline V gene are SNHLY and FYNNEI. The CDR3 is 16 amino acids. V was shortened by 1 base and J by 7 bases, with 17 bases between the two germline ends. CDR3 coding DNA: TGTGCCAGCAGTGAAGTTATCGGACAGAGGGGCAACACCATATATTTT. Translated: CASSEVIGQRGNTIYF.

The gene calls are TRBV2 and TRBJ2-3, with D possibly being TRBD1 or TRBD2 (5 bases each). Germline-derived CDR1 and CDR2 are SNHLY and FYNNEI. This CDR3 has 16 residues. V shed 6 bases and J shed 0 bases, with 16 bases lying between them. The CDR3 loop reads CASRLGTEQSTDTQYF. CDR3 coding DNA: TGTGCCAGCAGACTAGGGACGGAACAAAGCACAGATACGCAGTATTTT.

As regards this clone: The sample has other DNA sequences that encode this CDR3 too. The genes are TRBV12-3 or TRBV12-4 and TRBJ1-5; D is unresolved. The CDR3 runs to 12 residues. The V end lost 2 bases, the J end lost 5 bases, and 4 bases lay between the germline ends. CDR3 bases: TGTGCCAGCAGTTTAAGTGATCAGCCCCAGCATTTT. Protein sequence: CASSLSDQPQHF.

This sequence joins TRBV27 and TRBJ1-2, with D possibly matching TRBD1 (6 bases). Trimming cost V 5 bases and J 4 bases, with 14 bases left between them. CDR1 MNHEY and CDR2 SMNVEV come from the germline V gene (reference sequence). This CDR3 is built from 14 residues. Here the CDR3 reads CASSHQTGTYGYTF. The CDR3 nucleotides are TGTGCCAGCAGTCACCAGACAGGTACCTATGGCTACACCTTC.

The rearrangement uses TRBV12-5 and TRBJ1-2; possible D gene TRBD1, 5 bases. The V end was cut by 0 bases, the J end by 5 bases, with 16 bases between. The CDR3 has 16 residues. The germline gives CDR1 LGHNT, CDR2 FRNRAP. The CDR3: CASGLVPPRTYYGYTF. The CDR3 bases are TGTGCTAGTGGTTTGGTACCCCCTCGGACATATTATGGCTACACCTTC.

This clone showed up just once. This rearrangement joins TRBV19 to TRBJ2-7; no firm D call. V dropped 4 bases and J dropped 0 bases, with 13 bases sitting between them. The CDR3 extends over 15 amino acids. Germline assignment: CDR1 LNHDA and CDR2 SQIVND (reference sequence). Written as DNA, the CDR3 is TGTGCCAGTAGTACCCTAGGGCGGAGCTCCTACGAGCAGTACTTC. Translation: CASSTLGRSSYEQYF. Based on the CDR3 plus reference TRBV19 and TRBJ2-7, the full variable domain is DGGITQSPKYLFRKEGQNVTLSCEQNLNHDAMYWYRQDPGQGLRLIYYSQIVNDFQKGDIAEGYSVSREKKESFPLTVTSAQKNPTAFYLCASSTLGRSSYEQYFGPGTRLTVT.

This clone appeared once. The gene calls are TRBV7-9 and TRBJ1-1; a possible D gene is TRBD1 (6 bases). Germline CDR1 and CDR2: SEHNR and FQNEAQ (reference sequence). The length of the CDR3 is 15 residues. Between the trimmed V and J ends, which lost 0 bases and 7 bases, there was a span of 15 bases. CDR3 protein: CASSLAQSRTDEAFF. The CDR3 DNA reads TGTGCCAGCAGCTTAGCGCAGTCTAGGACAGATGAAGCTTTCTTT.

The chain carries TRBV19 and TRBJ2-3; D is perhaps TRBD1 (5 bases). The CDR3 runs 16 residues. The germline gives CDR1 LNHDA, CDR2 SQIVND (reference sequence). The V end was cut by 3 bases, the J end by 1 base, with 14 bases between. The CDR3 region has the DNA TGTGCCAGTAGTATGGAAGGGGCAAGGGGCACAGATACGCAGTATTTT. It is translated as CASSMEGARGTDTQYF.

The chain has TRBV4-2 and TRBJ1-1; D unresolved. CDR1 and CDR2 (germline): LGHNA, YNFKEQ. Trimming cost V 0 bases and J 5 bases, with 13 bases left between them. The CDR3 is 15 amino acids. DNA of the CDR3: TGTGCCAGCAGCCAAGAGGTCTACGGTTCAACTGAAGCTTTCTTT. Protein: CASSQEVYGSTEAFF.

The rearrangement joins TRBV9 to TRBJ1-1; 9 bases agree with TRBD1. CDR1 SGDLS and CDR2 YYNGEE come from the germline V gene. V lost 4 bases and J lost 1; bases outside the gene matches: 5. This CDR3 contains 15 residues. The CDR3 bases are TGTGCCAGCAGCCTAGGGGGACAGGGGAACACTGAAGCTTTCTTT. It is translated as CASSLGGQGNTEAFF.

CDR3 loop: CASRGRGQREQYF. The CDR3 nucleotides are TGTGCCAGTAGGGGCAGGGGGCAACGCGAGCAGTACTTC. This chain uses TRBV19 with TRBJ2-7; 8 bases are shared with TRBD1. This CDR3 has 13 residues. V was pared by 6 bases and J by 6 bases, with 7 bases of the junction left unmatched. Germline V gene data show CDR1 as LNHDA and CDR2 as SQIVND (reference sequence).

The count of this clone is one. The V and J genes are TRBV2 and TRBJ1-2; D might be TRBD1 (5 bases). The CDR3 length is 14 residues. Between the trimmed V and J ends, which lost 11 bases and 2 bases, there was a span of 18 bases. The germline V gene has CDR1 SNHLY and CDR2 FYNNEI. CDR3 amino acids: CAGTTEEQNYGYTF. CDR3 in DNA: TGTGCCGGGACCACCGAAGAACAAAACTATGGCTACACCTTC.

V gene TRBV5-1 combines with J gene TRBJ2-3; 9 bases are shared with TRBD1. The CDR3 has 16 amino acids. Germline V gives CDR1 SGHRS, CDR2 YFSETQ. V dropped 4 bases and J dropped 1; count of bases not matched to a gene: 7. The CDR3 spells CASSPGTGRGTDTQYF. The CDR3 bases are TGCGCCAGCAGCCCCGGGACAGGGAGGGGCACAGATACGCAGTATTTT.

The rearrangement uses TRBV29-1 and TRBJ2-5, with D possibly matching TRBD1 (5 bases). CDR1 and CDR2 from the germline V gene are SQVTM and ANQGSEA. Trimming removed 7 bases from V and 5 bases from J, with 17 bases in between. The CDR3 has 13 residues. The DNA of the CDR3 is TGCAGCGCTATACAGGCTTCGGACGAGACCCAGTACTTC. Its protein product is CSAIQASDETQYF.

The rearrangement joins TRBV6-5 to TRBJ2-7; D might be TRBD2 (5 bases). The V end lost 6 bases, the J end lost 0 bases, and 12 bases lay between the germline ends. Germline CDR1 is MNHEY and CDR2 is SVGAGI. The CDR3 loop spans 14 amino acids. The CDR3 is CASSSDYSSYEQYF. The DNA of the CDR3 is TGTGCCAGCAGCTCCGACTACAGCTCCTACGAGCAGTACTTC.

The chain is built from TRBV6-5 and TRBJ1-1; the D gene is possibly TRBD1 (5 bases). CDR3 length equals 15 residues. In germline, CDR1 is MNHEY, CDR2 SVGAGI. V lost 7 bases and J lost 6, with 21 bases in between. The CDR3 here is CASKQGAGYNSEAFF. In DNA form, the CDR3 reads TGTGCCAGCAAACAAGGGGCAGGGTATAACTCTGAAGCTTTCTTT.

This chain links TRBV2 with TRBJ1-1; no reliable D call. CDR3 size: 12 residues. Germline V gene lookup returns CDR1 SNHLY and CDR2 FYNNEI. V was cut by 8 bases and J by 4 bases, with 11 bases left in between. CDR3 DNA sequence: TGTGCCAGCCACGGTTCGGGCACTGAAGCTTTCTTT. This gives the protein CASHGSGTEAFF. Full variable domain (outside the CDR3, taken from reference TRBV2 and TRBJ1-1): EPEVTQTPSHQVTQMGQEVILRCVPISNHLYFYWYRQILGQKVEFLVSFYNNEISEKSEIFDDQFSVERPDGSNFTLKIRSTKLEDSAMYFCASHGSGTEAFFGQGTRLTVV.

The table lists this clone with a count of one. The chain joins TRBV2 to TRBJ1-1; D ambiguous. Deletions cut 2 bases from V and 3 bases from J, with 10 bases between. The CDR3 covers 14 residues. Germline V gene lookup returns CDR1 SNHLY and CDR2 FYNNEI. The CDR3 is CASSELGVDTEAFF. CDR3 DNA: TGTGCCAGCAGTGAACTCGGGGTTGACACTGAAGCTTTCTTT.

The V call is TRBV6-5, the J call TRBJ1-1; a possible D gene is TRBD1 (6 bases). Germline CDR1 and CDR2: MNHEY and SVGAGI. CDR3 length: 13 residues. V dropped 4 bases and J dropped 4 bases, with 10 bases sitting between them. The CDR3 spells CASSLGGGTEAFF. DNA of the CDR3: TGTGCCAGCAGTTTAGGGGGGGGCACTGAAGCTTTCTTT.

The chain carries TRBV2 and TRBJ2-2; D perhaps matches TRBD1 (6 bases). This CDR3 contains 14 residues. Deletions cut 8 bases from V and 6 bases from J, with 16 bases between. Germline CDR1 reads SNHLY; CDR2 reads FYNNEI. The chain's CDR3 is CASAINRAAGELFF. For the CDR3, the DNA is TGTGCCAGCGCCATTAACAGGGCGGCCGGGGAGCTGTTTTTT.

The sample holds one count of this clone. The chain is built from TRBV12-3 or TRBV12-4 and TRBJ1-5; D uncertain. The CDR3 runs 13 residues. V was cut by 7 bases and J by 0 bases, with 7 bases left in between. The CDR3 here is CASNEYSNQPQHF. The CDR3 bases are TGTGCCAGCAACGAATATAGCAATCAGCCCCAGCATTTT.

The rearrangement uses TRBV5-1 and TRBJ1-2; 9 bases align to TRBD1. Trimming took 4 bases from V and 5 from J; bases not matched to a gene: 12. The germline gives CDR1 SGHRS, CDR2 YFSETQ. The CDR3 contains 16 residues. CDR3 residues: CASSPGQGILSYGYTF. DNA for the CDR3: TGCGCCAGCAGCCCCGGACAGGGGATCTTATCTTATGGCTACACCTTC.